This is a list of T cell receptor beta chains from one sample in a study of T cell responses to AZD1222 COVID-19 vaccine. Generated by immunoSEQ multiplex PCR, the TCRdb table keeps only in-frame clones and is missing some. This table holds approximately 60,000 clones, approximately 86% found once. The material was peripheral blood, obtained on day 0 of AZD1222 vaccination. The receptors derive from an adult in good health. Each CDR3 is given without its conserved first and last residue. The D gene is left open where the match is weak.

TRBD1	TRBV5-5	TRBJ1-2	ASSLEGAGYYGYT
.	TRBV18	TRBJ1-5	ASSPRHNQPQH
.	TRBV27	TRBJ2-7	ASSSNYEQY
.	TRBV6-6	TRBJ1-5	ASSLLGGSQPQH
.	TRBV5-1	TRBJ2-3	ASSLGEPGTDTQY
.	TRBV25-1	TRBJ2-5	ASSERALQETQY
.	TRBV3-1/TRBV3-2	TRBJ1-2	ASSPGRGSGNYGYT
TRBD1	TRBV7-8	TRBJ1-5	ASSLRTGGQPQH
TRBD1	TRBV4-1	TRBJ2-7	ASSQGSPGQGIYEQY
.	TRBV18	TRBJ1-1	ASSPFLGGDTEAF
.	TRBV19	TRBJ2-6	ASSIPGLAGANVLT
.	TRBV6-1	TRBJ2-7	ASRLLDSSYEQY
TRBD1	TRBV5-1	TRBJ1-6	ASSLLTGNNSPLH
TRBD2	TRBV19	TRBJ2-1	ASSGLGRTSGKNEQF
TRBD1	TRBV28	TRBJ1-2	ASSSGTGALHYGYT
.	TRBV6-5	TRBJ1-5	ASSYRREGSNQPQH
.	TRBV27	TRBJ1-2	ASSLHPNRGYGYT
.	TRBV5-1	TRBJ2-7	ASSQDWVGSAYEQY
TRBD1	TRBV27	TRBJ2-5	ASRRQGSETQY
.	TRBV4-2	TRBJ1-3	ASSQRQVESDTIY
.	TRBV7-9	TRBJ2-7	ASSTLGVDTHSYEQY
.	TRBV6-1	TRBJ1-2	ASSDSGYT
.	TRBV15	TRBJ1-5	ATSRDVGQPQH
.	TRBV9	TRBJ1-2	ASSGGRFPYGYT
TRBD2	TRBV27	TRBJ2-1	ASSGFRTSYNEQF
.	TRBV9	TRBJ2-2	ASSVGVQGDSRHTGELF
.	TRBV9	TRBJ2-2	ASNPGASNTGELF
TRBD1	TRBV18	TRBJ1-2	ASSPPVKGAYGYT
.	TRBV7-2	TRBJ1-3	ASSFKTGDGNTIY
.	TRBV4-2	TRBJ1-4	ASSANEKLF
TRBD2	TRBV6-5	TRBJ2-7	ASSPGGAGYEQY
.	TRBV6-5	TRBJ2-2	ASSRKDTGELF
TRBD2	TRBV12-3/TRBV12-4	TRBJ2-1	ASSPSGGEHVF
.	TRBV28	TRBJ1-5	ASRIGGEGGPQH
.	TRBV6-5	TRBJ1-2	ASTVGGVGEYGYT
TRBD1	TRBV4-2	TRBJ1-4	ASSLWGQGIGGDEKLF
.	TRBV19	TRBJ1-1	ASSIGSSGFMNTEAF
TRBD1	TRBV4-3	TRBJ1-6	ASRRGQENSPLH
.	TRBV27	TRBJ1-2	ASSLAGSPVAYT
TRBD2	TRBV7-3	TRBJ2-5	ASSSGLAGGQETQY